The clone carrying this TCR beta chain has a handful of counts. Primers for the PCR totalled 60 Vbeta and 13 Jbeta. TCRdb keeps only in-frame clones here, not all; method: immunoSEQ multiplex PCR. The sample consists of 100,000 to 150,000 clones, roughly three fifths of them appearing once. This record comes from a study of cytomegalovirus exposure and HLA in healthy donors. The CDR3 consists of 14 residues. V lost 2 bases and J lost 1, with 8 bases in between. The germline V gene encodes CDR1 ENHRY and CDR2 SYGVKD. The material sequenced was PBMCs. The rearrangement links TRBV10-3 to TRBJ1-1; D remains unclear. The sequence was obtained from a woman between 40 and 55 years old in good health and CMV-seropositive. This CDR3 is CAISEGRKNTEAFF. The DNA for the CDR3 is TGTGCCATCAGTGAGGGCAGGAAGAACACTGAAGCTTTCTTT.